The rows below give T cell receptor beta chains drawn from one sample of a study of read filtering for tumor transcriptome and immune sequencing. Via MiXCR, TCRdb re-called the reads, giving one row per CDR3 protein. Of 50,000 to 65,000 distinct CDR3 sequences in the sample, 12% were seen once. Sequencing input: a population of CD138-negative cells sorted from bone marrow. The receptor set was obtained from a donor over 35 with multiple myeloma. Each CDR3 is given with its conserved first and last residue. A D gene is named only where the DNA matches it firmly. For some rows the clone size is stated as once, few or many, or as a class when expanded; others skip it.

J | size | D | V | DNA | CDR3
TRBJ2-5 | many | NA | TRBV7-3 | TGTGCCAGCAGCTTTGCTGGGCAAGAGACCCAGTACTTC | CASSFAGQETQYF
TRBJ1-2 | many | TRBD1 | TRBV11-2 | TGTGCCAGCAGCTTAGCGGGACAGGGGGTCTATGGCTACACCTTC | CASSLAGQGVYGYTF
TRBJ1-1 | many | TRBD1 | TRBV6-1 | TGTGCCAGCAGTGAAATAGGGGGCCAGAACACTGAAGCTTTCTTT | CASSEIGGQNTEAFF
TRBJ2-1 | many | TRBD2 | TRBV7-9 | TGTGCCAGCAGCCCTAGACTAGCGGGGGATAATGAGCAGTTCTTC | CASSPRLAGDNEQFF
TRBJ1-1 | many | NA | TRBV5-1 | TGCGCCAGCAGCTTGGAGGGTCGGCGCAACACTGAAGCTTTCTTT | CASSLEGRRNTEAFF
TRBJ2-4 | many | NA | TRBV20-1 | TGCAGTGCTAGCGATCGCGTCTTAGCCAAAAACATTCAGTACTTC | CSASDRVLAKNIQYF
TRBJ2-3 | NA | NA | TRBV6-5 | TGTGCCGGCAGTCCGACAGGGACTTCGACAGATACGCAGTACTTT | CAGSPTGTSTDTQYF
TRBJ2-1 | many | NA | TRBV5-1 | TGCGCCAGCAGCTCCATCTCCGGGGGAAGTTCCTACAATGAGCAGTTCTTC | CASSSISGGSSYNEQFF
TRBJ2-1 | few | NA | TRBV5-1 | TGCGCCAGCAGCTTTAATACAGGCTACAATGAGCAGTTCTTC | CASSFNTGYNEQFF
TRBJ2-2 | many | TRBD1 | TRBV24-1 | TGTGCCACCAGGGGGACAGCAACCGGGGAGCTGTTTTTT | CATRGTATGELFF
TRBJ2-2 | NA | TRBD1 | TRBV5-1 | TGCGCCAGCAGCCGGGACAGGGGGAACACCGGGGAGCTGTTTTTT | CASSRDRGNTGELFF
TRBJ1-1 | many | NA | TRBV24-1 | TGTGCCACAAGTAATTCAGTGAACACTGAAGCTTTCTTT | CATSNSVNTEAFF
TRBJ1-2 | many | NA | TRBV11-2 | TGTGCCAGCAGCTTAGAGGGATTCTATGGCTACACCTTC | CASSLEGFYGYTF
TRBJ1-5 | many | NA | TRBV10-2 | TGCGCCAGCAGTAGGGAGGGACAGCCCCAGCATTTT | CASSREGQPQHF
TRBJ1-1 | NA | NA | TRBV2 | TGTGCCGGCAGTGGAAGGGTGCGCGCCCCTGAAGCTTTCTTT | CAGSGRVRAPEAFF
TRBJ1-5 | many | NA | TRBV6-2/TRBV6-3 | TGTGCCAGCAGTTACTCTTTCTTTGGGGTACTTCAGCCCCAGCATTTT | CASSYSFFGVLQPQHF
TRBJ2-5 | many | TRBD1 | TRBV5-1 | TGCGCCAGCAGACAGGGGTTCCAAGAGACCCAGTACTTC | CASRQGFQETQYF
TRBJ1-4 | many | TRBD1 | TRBV7-8 | TGTGCCAGCAGCCGCGGGACAGATAATGAAAAACTGTTTTTT | CASSRGTDNEKLFF
TRBJ2-3 | few | NA | TRBV4-2 | TGTGCCAGCAGCCAACGGGACACAGATACGCAGTATTTT | CASSQRDTDTQYF
TRBJ1-2 | many | NA | TRBV14 | TGTGCCAGCAGTCGGGACGTGCCCGTCCGCGACTATGGCTACACCTTC | CASSRDVPVRDYGYTF
TRBJ2-7 | many | TRBD1 | TRBV23-1 | TGCGCCAGCAGTCAATTTGGGACAGGTTGCTACGAGCAGTACTTC | CASSQFGTGCYEQYF
TRBJ1-1 | many | NA | TRBV6-5 | TGTGCCAGCAGTTACGGCGTTGTGGCTTTCTTT | CASSYGVVAFF
TRBJ2-6 | many | NA | TRBV6-4 | TGTGCCAGCAGCCTACAGGGAATGGCTGCTGGGGCCAACGTCCTGACTTTC | CASSLQGMAAGANVLTF
TRBJ2-7 | many | NA | TRBV7-9 | TGTGCCAGCAGCTTAGAGGACGTATCCTACGAGCAGTACTTC | CASSLEDVSYEQYF
TRBJ2-3 | many | TRBD2 | TRBV7-3 | TGTGCCAGCAGAGATACTAGCGGGGGCACAGATACGCAGTATTTT | CASRDTSGGTDTQYF
TRBJ1-1 | many | NA | TRBV18 | TGTGCCAGCTCAAAACTTACAGGGAACTCGGACACTGAAGCTTTCTTT | CASSKLTGNSDTEAFF
TRBJ2-7 | many | TRBD2 | TRBV4-2 | TGTGCCAGCAGCCATCAGACTAGCGGGGGTCCCGCGGGGGAGCAGTACTTC | CASSHQTSGGPAGEQYF
TRBJ2-2 | NA | NA | TRBV11-3 | TGTGCCAGCAGCACGACCCCTGCGGCGAGCTGGGCCGGGGAGCTGTTTTTT | CASSTTPAASWAGELFF
TRBJ2-3 | few | NA | TRBV7-3 | TGTGCCAGCAGCGTAGCAGGGCCTGTTGGCACAGATACGCAGTATTTT | CASSVAGPVGTDTQYF
TRBJ2-7 | NA | TRBD1 | TRBV10-3 | TGTGCCATCAGTGAGTTGACAGGGTCCTACGAGCAGTACTTC | CAISELTGSYEQYF
TRBJ2-5 | NA | TRBD2 | TRBV4-2 | TGTGCCAGCAGCCACGAACTAGCGGGGGGCCCCCGCCAAGAGACCCAGTACTTC | CASSHELAGGPRQETQYF
TRBJ1-5 | many | NA | TRBV7-9 | TGTGCCAGCAGCACCGACAGTGTTCCCATAAACGGGCCCCAGCATTTT | CASSTDSVPINGPQHF
TRBJ2-1 | many | NA | TRBV6-5 | TGTGCCAGCACACGGGCGTCATTCTACAATGAGCAGTTCTTC | CASTRASFYNEQFF
TRBJ1-1 | many | NA | TRBV7-6 | TGTGCCAGCAGCTTACGCAGAGGTAACACTGAAGCTTTCTTT | CASSLRRGNTEAFF
TRBJ2-1 | many | TRBD2 | TRBV3-1 | TGTGCCAGCAGCTACCTTGACCTAGCGGGTGAGCAGTTCTTC | CASSYLDLAGEQFF
TRBJ1-6 | few | TRBD1 | TRBV18 | TGTGCCAGCTCACCCCCCGGCGGGACAGTCATTTCACCCCTCCACTTT | CASSPPGGTVISPLHF
TRBJ2-2 | NA | TRBD1 | TRBV6-2/TRBV6-3 | TGTGCCAGCACCCCGACAGGGGGCAACACCGGGGAGCTGTTTTTT | CASTPTGGNTGELFF
TRBJ2-5 | many | NA | TRBV5-1 | TGCGCCAGCAGTACCACAGGGAGAGGGGAGACCCAGTACTTC | CASSTTGRGETQYF
TRBJ1-5 | few | TRBD1 | TRBV4-2 | TGTGCCAGCAGCCAAGGGGGGCAGGGGGATCAGCCCCAGCATTTT | CASSQGGQGDQPQHF
TRBJ2-4 | many | TRBD1 | TRBV4-1 | TGCGCCAGCAGCCACCCAGACAGGGCGGACATTCAGTACTTC | CASSHPDRADIQYF
TRBJ1-1 | once | NA | TRBV7-3 | TGTGCCAGCAGCCTTGATGGGAGTATGAACACTGACGCTTTCTTT | CASSLDGSMNTDAFF
TRBJ1-4 | many | TRBD1 | TRBV3-1 | TGTGCCAGCAGGGGACAGGGGGCGCATGAAAAACTGTTTTTT | CASRGQGAHEKLFF
TRBJ1-3 | few | NA | TRBV18 | TGTGCCAGCTCCCAAGAACAGGGCGGCTCTGGAAACACCATATATTTT | CASSQEQGGSGNTIYF
TRBJ1-6 | many | NA | TRBV7-9 | TGTGCCAGCAGCCCCTCCTATTCACCCCTCCACTTT | CASSPSYSPLHF
TRBJ2-1 | many | TRBD2 | TRBV3-1 | TGTGCCAGCAGGCTACTAGCGGGGGGGCTCGATGAGCAGTTCTTC | CASRLLAGGLDEQFF
TRBJ1-6 | many | TRBD1 | TRBV7-2 | TGTGCCAGCAGCTTCACGACAGGGTCTCGGTCACCCCTCCACTTT | CASSFTTGSRSPLHF
TRBJ2-7 | NA | NA | TRBV6-2/TRBV6-3 | TGTGCCAGCACGAAAGCGGCTAGCCACTACGAGCAGTACTTC | CASTKAASHYEQYF
TRBJ2-7 | many | NA | TRBV6-2/TRBV6-3 | TGTGCCAGCAGGCCCACGGCTGGGAGTCAGTACTTC | CASRPTAGSQYF
TRBJ1-5 | medium-sized | NA | TRBV5-6 | TGTGCCAGCAGCCCGGACGGGAATCAGCCCCAGCATTTT | CASSPDGNQPQHF
TRBJ2-5 | few | NA | TRBV29-1 | TGCAGCGTTGAAAGCAGTTACCAAGAGACCCAGTACTTC | CSVESSYQETQYF
TRBJ2-7 | many | NA | TRBV6-2/TRBV6-3 | TGTGCCAGCAGGACAAACGGGGGGCGCCTTAATGAGCAGTACTTC | CASRTNGGRLNEQYF
TRBJ2-2 | many | NA | TRBV20-1 | TGCAGTGCTGGGGGGAACAGGGGCACCGGGGAGCTGTTTTTT | CSAGGNRGTGELFF